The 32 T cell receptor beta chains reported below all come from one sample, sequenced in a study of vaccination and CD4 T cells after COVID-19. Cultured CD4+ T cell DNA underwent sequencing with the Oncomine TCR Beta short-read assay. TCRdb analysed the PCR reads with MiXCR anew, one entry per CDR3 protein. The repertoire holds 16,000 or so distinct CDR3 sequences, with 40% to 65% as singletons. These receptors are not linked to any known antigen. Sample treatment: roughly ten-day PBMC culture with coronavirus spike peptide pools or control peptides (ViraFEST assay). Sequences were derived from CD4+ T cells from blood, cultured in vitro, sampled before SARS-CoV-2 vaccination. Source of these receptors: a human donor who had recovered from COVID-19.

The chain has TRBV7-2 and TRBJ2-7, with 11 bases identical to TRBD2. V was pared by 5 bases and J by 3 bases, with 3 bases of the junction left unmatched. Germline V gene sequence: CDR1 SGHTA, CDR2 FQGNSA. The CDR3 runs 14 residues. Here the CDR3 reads CASSQLAGGYEQYF. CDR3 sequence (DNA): TGTGCCAGCAGCCAGCTAGCGGGGGGCTACGAGCAGTACTTC.

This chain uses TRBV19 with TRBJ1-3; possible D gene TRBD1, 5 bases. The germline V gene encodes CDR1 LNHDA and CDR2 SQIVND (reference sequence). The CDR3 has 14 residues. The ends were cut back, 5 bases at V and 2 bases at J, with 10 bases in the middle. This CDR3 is CASSLQGPGNTIYF. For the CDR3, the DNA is TGTGCCAGTAGTCTGCAGGGTCCTGGAAACACCATATATTTT.

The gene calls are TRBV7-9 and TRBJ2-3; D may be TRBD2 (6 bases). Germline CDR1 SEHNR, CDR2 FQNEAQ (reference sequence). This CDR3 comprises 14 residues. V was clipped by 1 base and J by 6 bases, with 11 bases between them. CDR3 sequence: CASSLEEGIDTQYF. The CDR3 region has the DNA TGTGCCAGCAGCTTAGAGGAGGGAATCGATACGCAGTATTTT.

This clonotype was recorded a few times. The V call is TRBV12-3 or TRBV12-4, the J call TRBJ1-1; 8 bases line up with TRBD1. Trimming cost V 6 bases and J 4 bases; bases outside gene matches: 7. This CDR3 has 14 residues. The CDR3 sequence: CASSPNTGGTEAFF. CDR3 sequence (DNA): TGTGCCAGCAGCCCAAATACAGGGGGCACTGAAGCTTTCTTT.

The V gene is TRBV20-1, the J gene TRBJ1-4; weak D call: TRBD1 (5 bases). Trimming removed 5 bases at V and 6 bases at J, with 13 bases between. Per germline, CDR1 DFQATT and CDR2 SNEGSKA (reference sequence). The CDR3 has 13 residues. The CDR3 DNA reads TGCAGTGCTGAACTGGGGGGTGATGAAAAACTGTTTTTT. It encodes CSAELGGDEKLFF.

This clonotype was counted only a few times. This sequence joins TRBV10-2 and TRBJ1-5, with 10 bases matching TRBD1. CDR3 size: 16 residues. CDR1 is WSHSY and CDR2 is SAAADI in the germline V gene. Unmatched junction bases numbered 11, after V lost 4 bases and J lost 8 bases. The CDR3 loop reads CASSGAGTGEVKPQHF. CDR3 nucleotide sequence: TGCGCCAGCAGTGGGGCCGGGACAGGGGAGGTTAAGCCCCAGCATTTT.

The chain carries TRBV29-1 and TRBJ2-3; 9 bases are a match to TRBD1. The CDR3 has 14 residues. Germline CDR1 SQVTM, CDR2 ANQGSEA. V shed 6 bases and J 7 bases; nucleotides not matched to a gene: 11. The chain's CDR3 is CSVRGEGQGNTQYF. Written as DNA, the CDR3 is TGCAGCGTGAGGGGGGAGGGACAGGGAAATACGCAGTATTTT.

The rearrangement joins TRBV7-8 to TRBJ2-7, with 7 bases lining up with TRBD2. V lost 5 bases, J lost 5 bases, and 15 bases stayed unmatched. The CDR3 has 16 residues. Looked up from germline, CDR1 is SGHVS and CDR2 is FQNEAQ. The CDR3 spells CASSLTSAARTHEQYF. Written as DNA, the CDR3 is TGTGCCAGCAGCCTCACTAGCGCCGCTAGAACCCACGAGCAGTACTTC.

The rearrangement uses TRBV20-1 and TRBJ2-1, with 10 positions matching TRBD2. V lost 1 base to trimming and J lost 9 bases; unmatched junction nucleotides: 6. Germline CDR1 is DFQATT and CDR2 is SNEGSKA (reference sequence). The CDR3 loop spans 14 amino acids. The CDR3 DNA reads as TGCAGTGCTAGAGTACTAGCGGGGAGGGTTGAGCAGTTCTTC. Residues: CSARVLAGRVEQFF.

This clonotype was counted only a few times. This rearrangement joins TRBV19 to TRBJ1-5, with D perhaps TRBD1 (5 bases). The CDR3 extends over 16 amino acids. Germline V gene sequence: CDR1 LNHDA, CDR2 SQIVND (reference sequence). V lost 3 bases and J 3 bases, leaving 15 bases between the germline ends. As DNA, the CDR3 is TGTGCCAGTAGTATGGGGGGAGGGGAGGACAATCAGCCCCAGCATTTT. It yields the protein CASSMGGGEDNQPQHF. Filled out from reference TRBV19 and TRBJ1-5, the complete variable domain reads DGGITQSPKYLFRKEGQNVTLSCEQNLNHDAMYWYRQDPGQGLRLIYYSQIVNDFQKGDIAEGYSVSREKKESFPLTVTSAQKNPTAFYLCASSMGGGEDNQPQHFGDGTRLSIL.

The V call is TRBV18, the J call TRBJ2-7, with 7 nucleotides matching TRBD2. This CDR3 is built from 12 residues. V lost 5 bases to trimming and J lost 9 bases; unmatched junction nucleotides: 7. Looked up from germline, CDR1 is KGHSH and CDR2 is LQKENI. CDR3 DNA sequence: TGTGCCAGCTCATCCGGACTAGGCGGGCAGTACTTC. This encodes CASSSGLGGQYF.

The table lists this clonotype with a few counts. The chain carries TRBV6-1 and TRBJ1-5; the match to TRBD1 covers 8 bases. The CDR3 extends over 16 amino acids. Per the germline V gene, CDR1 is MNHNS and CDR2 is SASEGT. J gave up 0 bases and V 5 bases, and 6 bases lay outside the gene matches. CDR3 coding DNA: TGTGCCAGCAGTCGGGGGACAGGAGCTAGCAATCAGCCCCAGCATTTT. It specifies CASSRGTGASNQPQHF.

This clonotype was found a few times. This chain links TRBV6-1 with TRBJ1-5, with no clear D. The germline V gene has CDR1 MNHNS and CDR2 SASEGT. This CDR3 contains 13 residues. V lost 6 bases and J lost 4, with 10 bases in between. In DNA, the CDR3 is TGTGCCAGCAGACCCGGGCCGAATCAGCCCCAGCATTTT. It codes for CASRPGPNQPQHF.

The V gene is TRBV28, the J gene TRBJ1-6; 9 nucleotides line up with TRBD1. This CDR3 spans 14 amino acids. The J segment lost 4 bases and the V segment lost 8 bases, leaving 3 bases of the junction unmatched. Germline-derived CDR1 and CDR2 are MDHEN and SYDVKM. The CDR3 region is CASDRGEYNSPLHF. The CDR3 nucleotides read TGTGCCAGCGACAGGGGGGAATATAATTCACCCCTCCACTTT.

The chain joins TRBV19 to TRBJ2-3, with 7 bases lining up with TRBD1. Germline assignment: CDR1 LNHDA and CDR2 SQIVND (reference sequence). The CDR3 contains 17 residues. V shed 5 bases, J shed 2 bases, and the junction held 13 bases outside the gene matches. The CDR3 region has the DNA TGTGCCAGTAGTCCGGTGACCCCGGGACAGTACACAGATACGCAGTATTTT. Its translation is CASSPVTPGQYTDTQYF.

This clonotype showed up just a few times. CDR3 amino acids: CASSLGTNRGFPEAFF. In nucleotides, the CDR3 is TGTGCCAGCAGCTTAGGGACTAACAGGGGATTCCCTGAAGCTTTCTTT. V usage is TRBV7-8 and J usage is TRBJ1-1; 7 bases are a match to TRBD1. There are 16 residues in the CDR3. Germline loops: CDR1 SGHVS, CDR2 FQNEAQ. The trim removed 1 base at V and 6 bases at J, leaving 11 bases unmatched.

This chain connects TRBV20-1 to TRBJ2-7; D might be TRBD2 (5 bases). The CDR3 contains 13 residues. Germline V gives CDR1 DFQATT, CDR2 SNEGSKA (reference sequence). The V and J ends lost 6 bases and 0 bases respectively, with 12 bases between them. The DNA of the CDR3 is TGCAGTGCCGTTCCGGGGTCCTCCTACGAGCAGTACTTC. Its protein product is CSAVPGSSYEQYF.

CDR3 in amino acids: CASSFRNTEAFF. The CDR3 bases are TGTGCCAGCAGTTTCCGTAACACTGAAGCTTTCTTT. The chain couples TRBV28 to TRBJ1-1; no definite D call. V dropped 3 bases and J dropped 2 bases, with 4 bases sitting between them. The CDR3 runs 12 residues. Per germline, CDR1 MDHEN and CDR2 SYDVKM.

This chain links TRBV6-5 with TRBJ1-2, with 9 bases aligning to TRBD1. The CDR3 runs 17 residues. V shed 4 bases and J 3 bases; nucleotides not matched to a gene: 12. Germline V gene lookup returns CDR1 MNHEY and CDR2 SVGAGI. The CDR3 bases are TGTGCCAGCAGTTCGACAGGGGGATTGCTTTCAGACTATGGCTACACCTTC. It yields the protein CASSSTGGLLSDYGYTF.

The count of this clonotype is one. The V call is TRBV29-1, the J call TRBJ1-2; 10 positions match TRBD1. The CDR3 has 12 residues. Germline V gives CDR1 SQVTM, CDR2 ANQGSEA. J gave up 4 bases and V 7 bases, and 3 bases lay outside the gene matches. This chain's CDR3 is CSAGQGSYGYTF. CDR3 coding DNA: TGCAGCGCGGGACAGGGGTCCTATGGCTACACCTTC. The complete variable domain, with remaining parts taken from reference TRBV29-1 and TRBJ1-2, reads SAVISQKPSRDICQRGTSLTIQCQVDSQVTMMFWYRQQPGQSLTLIATANQGSEATYESGFVIDKFPISRPNLTFSTLTVSNMSPEDSSIYLCSAGQGSYGYTFGSGTRLTVV.

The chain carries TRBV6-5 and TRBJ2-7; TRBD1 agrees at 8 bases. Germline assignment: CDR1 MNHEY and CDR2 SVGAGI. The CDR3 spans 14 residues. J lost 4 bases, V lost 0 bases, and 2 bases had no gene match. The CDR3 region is CASSYSGQEYEQYF. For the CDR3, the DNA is TGTGCCAGCAGTTACTCGGGACAGGAGTACGAGCAGTACTTC.

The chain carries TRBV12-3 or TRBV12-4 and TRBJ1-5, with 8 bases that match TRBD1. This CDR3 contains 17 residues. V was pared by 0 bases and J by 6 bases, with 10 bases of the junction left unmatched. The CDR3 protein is CASSLAGARGLRQPQHF. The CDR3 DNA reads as TGTGCCAGCAGTTTAGCCGGAGCCAGGGGGCTGCGTCAGCCCCAGCATTTT.

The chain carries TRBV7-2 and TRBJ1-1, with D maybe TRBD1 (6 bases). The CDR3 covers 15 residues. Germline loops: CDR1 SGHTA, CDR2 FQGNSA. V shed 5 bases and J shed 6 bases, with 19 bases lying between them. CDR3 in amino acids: CASSALQGNGAEAFF. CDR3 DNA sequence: TGTGCCAGCAGCGCGTTACAGGGTAACGGCGCTGAAGCTTTCTTT.

The CDR3 region has the DNA TGTGCCAGCAGTTCCGGGAGTATTTATCAGCCCCAGCATTTT. Its protein is CASSSGSIYQPQHF. This chain uses TRBV6-5 with TRBJ1-5; D gene unclear. V was clipped by 4 bases and J by 5 bases, with 12 bases between them. The germline V gene has CDR1 MNHEY and CDR2 SVGAGI. The CDR3 consists of 14 residues.

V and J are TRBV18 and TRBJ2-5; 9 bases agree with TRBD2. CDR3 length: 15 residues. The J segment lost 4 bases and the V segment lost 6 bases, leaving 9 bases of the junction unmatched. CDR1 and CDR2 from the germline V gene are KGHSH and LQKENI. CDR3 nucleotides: TGTGCCAGCTCCCCTGATAGCGGGAGCGGAGAGACCCAGTACTTC. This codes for CASSPDSGSGETQYF.

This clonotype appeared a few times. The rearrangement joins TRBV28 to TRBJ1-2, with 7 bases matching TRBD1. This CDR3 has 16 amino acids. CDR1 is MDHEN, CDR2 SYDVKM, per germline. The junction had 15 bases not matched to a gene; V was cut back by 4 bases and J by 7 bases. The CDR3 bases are TGTGCCAGCAGTTCGCCTATCCAGGGGGGGCGGCGTGGCTACACCTTC. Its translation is CASSSPIQGGRRGYTF.

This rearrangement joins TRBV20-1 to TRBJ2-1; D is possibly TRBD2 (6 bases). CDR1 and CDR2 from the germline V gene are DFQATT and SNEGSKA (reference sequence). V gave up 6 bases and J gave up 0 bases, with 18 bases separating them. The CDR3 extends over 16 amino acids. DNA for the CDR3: TGCAGTGCGGTAAATCCCGGACTAAGCTCCTACAATGAGCAGTTCTTC. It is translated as CSAVNPGLSSYNEQFF.

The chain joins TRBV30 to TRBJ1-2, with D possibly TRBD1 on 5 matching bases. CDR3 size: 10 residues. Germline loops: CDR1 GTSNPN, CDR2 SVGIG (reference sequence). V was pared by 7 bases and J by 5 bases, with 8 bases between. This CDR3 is CAYSGYGYTF. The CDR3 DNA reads TGTGCCTATTCAGGGTATGGCTACACCTTC. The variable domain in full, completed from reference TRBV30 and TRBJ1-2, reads SQTIHQWPATLVQPVGSPLSLECTVEGTSNPNLYWYRQAAGRGLQLLFYSVGIGQISSEVPQNLSASRPQDRQFILSSKKLLLSDSGFYLCAYSGYGYTFGSGTRLTVV.

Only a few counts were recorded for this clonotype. The CDR3 region is CSADPTGFIGTDTQYF. The CDR3 DNA is TGCAGTGCTGATCCAACAGGGTTCATTGGCACAGATACGCAGTATTTT. This chain connects TRBV20-1 to TRBJ2-3; D possibly corresponds to TRBD1 (6 bases). There are 16 residues in the CDR3. Germline CDR1 is DFQATT and CDR2 is SNEGSKA (reference sequence). The V and J ends lost 5 bases and 1 base respectively, with 19 bases between them.

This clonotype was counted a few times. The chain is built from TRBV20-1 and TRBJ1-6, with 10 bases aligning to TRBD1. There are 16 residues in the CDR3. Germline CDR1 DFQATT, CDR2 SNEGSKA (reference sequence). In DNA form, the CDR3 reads TGCAGCGTCGGATGGGACAGGGGAACCTATAATTCACCCCTCCACTTT. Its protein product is CSVGWDRGTYNSPLHF.

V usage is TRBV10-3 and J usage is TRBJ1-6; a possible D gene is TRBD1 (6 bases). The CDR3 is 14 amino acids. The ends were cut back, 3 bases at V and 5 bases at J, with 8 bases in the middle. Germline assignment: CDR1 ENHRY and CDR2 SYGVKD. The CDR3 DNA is TGTGCCATCAGTGAACAGGGCAATAATTCACCCCTCCACTTT. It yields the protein CAISEQGNNSPLHF.

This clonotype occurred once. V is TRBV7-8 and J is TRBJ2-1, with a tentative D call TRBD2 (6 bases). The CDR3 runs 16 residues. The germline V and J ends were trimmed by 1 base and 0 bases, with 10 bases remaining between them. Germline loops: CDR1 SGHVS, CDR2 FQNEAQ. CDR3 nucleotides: TGTGCCAGCAGCTTAGGGGGTAGCGGCTCCTACAATGAGCAGTTCTTC. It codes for CASSLGGSGSYNEQFF.